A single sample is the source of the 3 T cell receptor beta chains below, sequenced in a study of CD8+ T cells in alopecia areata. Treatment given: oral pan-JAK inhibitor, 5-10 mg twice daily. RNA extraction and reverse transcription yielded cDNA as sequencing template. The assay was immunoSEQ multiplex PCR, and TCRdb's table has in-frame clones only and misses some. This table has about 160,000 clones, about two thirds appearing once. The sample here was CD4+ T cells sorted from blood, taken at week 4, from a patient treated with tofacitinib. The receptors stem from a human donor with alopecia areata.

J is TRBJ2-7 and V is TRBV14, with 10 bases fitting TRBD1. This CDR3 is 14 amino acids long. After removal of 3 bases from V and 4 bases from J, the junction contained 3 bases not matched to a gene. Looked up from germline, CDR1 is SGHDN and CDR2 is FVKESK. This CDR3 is CASSHDRGPYEQYF. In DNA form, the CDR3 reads TGTGCCAGCAGCCACGACAGGGGGCCATACGAGCAGTACTTC.

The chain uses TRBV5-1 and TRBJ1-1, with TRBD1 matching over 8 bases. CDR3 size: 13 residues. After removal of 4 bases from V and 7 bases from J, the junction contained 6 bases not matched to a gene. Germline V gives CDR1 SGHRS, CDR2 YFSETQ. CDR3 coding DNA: TGCGCCAGCAGCACGGGACAGGTTGGTGAAGCTTTCTTT. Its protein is CASSTGQVGEAFF.

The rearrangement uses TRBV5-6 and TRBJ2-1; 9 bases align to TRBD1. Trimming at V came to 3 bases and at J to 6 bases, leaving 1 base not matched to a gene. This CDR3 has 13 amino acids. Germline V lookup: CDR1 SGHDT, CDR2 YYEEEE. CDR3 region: CASSSDRGNEQFF. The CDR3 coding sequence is TGTGCCAGCAGCTCGGACAGGGGCAATGAGCAGTTCTTC.